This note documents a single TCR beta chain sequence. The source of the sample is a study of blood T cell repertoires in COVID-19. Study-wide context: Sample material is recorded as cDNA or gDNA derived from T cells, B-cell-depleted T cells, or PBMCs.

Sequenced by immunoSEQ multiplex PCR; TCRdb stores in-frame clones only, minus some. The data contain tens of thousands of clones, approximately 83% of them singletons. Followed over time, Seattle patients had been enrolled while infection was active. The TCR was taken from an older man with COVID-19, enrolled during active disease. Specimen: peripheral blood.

CDR3 loop: CASSSDRPATEAFF. The CDR3 nucleotides read TGCGCCAGCAGTTCCGACAGACCCGCCACTGAAGCTTTCTTT. The chain joins TRBV5-1 to TRBJ1-1; D might be TRBD1 (5 bases). The length of the CDR3 is 14 residues. Per the germline V gene, CDR1 is SGHRS and CDR2 is YFSETQ. The germline V and J ends were trimmed by 5 bases and 4 bases, with 15 bases remaining between them.